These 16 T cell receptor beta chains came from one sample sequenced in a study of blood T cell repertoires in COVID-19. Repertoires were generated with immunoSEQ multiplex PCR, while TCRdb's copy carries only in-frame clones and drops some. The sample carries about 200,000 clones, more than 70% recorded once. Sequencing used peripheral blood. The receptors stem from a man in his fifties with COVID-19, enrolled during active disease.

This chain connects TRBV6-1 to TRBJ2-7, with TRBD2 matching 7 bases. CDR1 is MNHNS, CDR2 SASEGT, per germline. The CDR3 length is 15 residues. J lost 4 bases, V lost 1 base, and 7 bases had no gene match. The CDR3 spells CASSEDGGSRYEQYF. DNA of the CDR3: TGTGCCAGCAGTGAAGACGGCGGGAGCAGGTACGAGCAGTACTTC.

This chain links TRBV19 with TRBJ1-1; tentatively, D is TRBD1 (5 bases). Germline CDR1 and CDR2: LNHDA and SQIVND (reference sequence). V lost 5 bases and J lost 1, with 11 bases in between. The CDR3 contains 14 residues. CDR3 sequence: CASSLGHQNTEAFF. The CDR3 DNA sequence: TGTGCCAGTAGTCTTGGACATCAGAACACTGAAGCTTTCTTT.

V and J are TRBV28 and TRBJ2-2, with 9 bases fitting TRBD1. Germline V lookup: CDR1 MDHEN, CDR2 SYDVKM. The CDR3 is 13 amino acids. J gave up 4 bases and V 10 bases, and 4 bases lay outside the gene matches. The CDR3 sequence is CAISTGGTGELFF. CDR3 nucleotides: TGTGCCATTTCGACAGGGGGCACCGGGGAGCTGTTTTTT. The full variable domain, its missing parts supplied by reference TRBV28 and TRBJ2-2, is DVKVTQSSRYLVKRTGEKVFLECVQDMDHENMFWYRQDPGLGLRLIYFSYDVKMKEKGDIPEGYSVSREKKERFSLILESASTNQTSMYLCAISTGGTGELFFGEGSRLTVL.

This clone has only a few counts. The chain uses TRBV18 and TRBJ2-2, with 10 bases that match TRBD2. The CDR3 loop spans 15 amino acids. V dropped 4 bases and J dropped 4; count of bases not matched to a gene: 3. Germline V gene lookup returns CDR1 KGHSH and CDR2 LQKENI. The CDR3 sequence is CASSLAGGTTGELFF. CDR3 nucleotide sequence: TGTGCCAGCTCACTAGCGGGGGGCACCACCGGGGAGCTGTTTTTT.

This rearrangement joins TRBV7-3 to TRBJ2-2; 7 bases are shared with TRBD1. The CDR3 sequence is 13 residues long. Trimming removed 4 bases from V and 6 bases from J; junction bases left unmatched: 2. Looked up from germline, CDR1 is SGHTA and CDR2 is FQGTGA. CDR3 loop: CASSSQGAGELFF. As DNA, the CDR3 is TGTGCCAGCAGCTCGCAGGGGGCCGGGGAGCTGTTTTTT. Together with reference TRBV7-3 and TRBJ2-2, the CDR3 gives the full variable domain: GAGVSQTPSNKVTEKGKYVELRCDPISGHTALYWYRQSLGQGPEFLIYFQGTGAADDSGLPNDRFFAVRPEGSVSTLKIQRTERGDSAVYLCASSSQGAGELFFGEGSRLTVL.

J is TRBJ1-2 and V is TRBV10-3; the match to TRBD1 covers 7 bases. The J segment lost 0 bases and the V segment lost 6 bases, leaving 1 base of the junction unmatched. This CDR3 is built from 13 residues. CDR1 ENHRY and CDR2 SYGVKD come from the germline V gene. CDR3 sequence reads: CAIRGQPNYGYTF. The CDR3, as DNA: TGTGCCATCAGGGGACAGCCTAACTATGGCTACACCTTC.

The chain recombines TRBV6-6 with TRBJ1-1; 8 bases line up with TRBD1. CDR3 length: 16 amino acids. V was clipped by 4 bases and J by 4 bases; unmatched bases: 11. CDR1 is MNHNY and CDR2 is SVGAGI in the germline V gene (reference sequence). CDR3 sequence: CASSSDQGAFGTEAFF. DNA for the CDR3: TGTGCCAGCAGTTCGGATCAGGGGGCTTTTGGCACTGAAGCTTTCTTT.

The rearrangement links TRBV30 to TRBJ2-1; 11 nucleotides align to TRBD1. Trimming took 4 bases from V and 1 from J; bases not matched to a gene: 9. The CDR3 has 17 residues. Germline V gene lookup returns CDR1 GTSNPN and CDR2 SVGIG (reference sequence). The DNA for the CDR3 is TGTGCCTGGACCCGGGACAGGGGGGTTTTATCCTACAATGAGCAGTTCTTC. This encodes CAWTRDRGVLSYNEQFF.

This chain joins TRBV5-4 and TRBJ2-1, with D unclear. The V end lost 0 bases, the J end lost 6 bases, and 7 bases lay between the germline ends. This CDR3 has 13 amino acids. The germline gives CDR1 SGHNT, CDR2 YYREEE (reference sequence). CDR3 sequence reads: CASSLVTTNEQFF. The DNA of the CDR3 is TGTGCCAGCAGCTTGGTAACTACCAATGAGCAGTTCTTC.

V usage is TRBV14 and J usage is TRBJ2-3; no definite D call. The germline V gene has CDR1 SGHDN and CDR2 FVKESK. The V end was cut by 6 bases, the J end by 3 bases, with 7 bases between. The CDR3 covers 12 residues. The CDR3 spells CASSPRTDTQYF. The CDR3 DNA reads TGTGCCAGCAGTCCCCGGACAGATACGCAGTATTTT.

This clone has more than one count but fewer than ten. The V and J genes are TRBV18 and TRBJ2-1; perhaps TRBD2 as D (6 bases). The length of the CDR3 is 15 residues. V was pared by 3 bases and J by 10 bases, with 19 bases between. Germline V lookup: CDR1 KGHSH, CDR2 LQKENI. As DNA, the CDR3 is TGTGCCAGCTCACCGGCGGGACTCCCCTCAGGAGAGCAGTTCTTC. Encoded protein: CASSPAGLPSGEQFF. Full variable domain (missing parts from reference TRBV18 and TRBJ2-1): NAGVMQNPRHLVRRRGQEARLRCSPMKGHSHVYWYRQLPEEGLKFMVYLQKENIIDESGMPKERFSAEFPKEGPSILRIQQVVRGDSAAYFCASSPAGLPSGEQFFGPGTRLTVL.

This CDR3 is CASSSVTSGKNTGELFF. In nucleotides, the CDR3 is TGTGCCAGCAGTTCTGTGACTAGCGGGAAGAACACCGGGGAGCTGTTTTTT. V and J are TRBV27 and TRBJ2-2, with 11 bases lining up with TRBD2. Trimming took 4 bases from V and 1 from J; bases not matched to a gene: 5. Germline V gene lookup returns CDR1 MNHEY and CDR2 SMNVEV (reference sequence). The CDR3 extends over 17 amino acids.

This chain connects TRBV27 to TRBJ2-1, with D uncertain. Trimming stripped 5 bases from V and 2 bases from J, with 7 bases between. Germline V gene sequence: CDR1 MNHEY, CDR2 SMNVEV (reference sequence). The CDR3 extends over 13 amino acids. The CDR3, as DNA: TGTGCCAGCAGTCCATTTCCCTACAATGAGCAGTTCTTC. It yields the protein CASSPFPYNEQFF.

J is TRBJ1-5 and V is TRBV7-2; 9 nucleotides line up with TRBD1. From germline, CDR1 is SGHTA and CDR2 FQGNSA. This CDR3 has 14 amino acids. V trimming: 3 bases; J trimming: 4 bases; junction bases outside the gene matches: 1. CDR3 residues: CASSLGQGNQPQHF. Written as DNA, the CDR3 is TGTGCCAGCAGCTTGGGACAGGGAAATCAGCCCCAGCATTTT.

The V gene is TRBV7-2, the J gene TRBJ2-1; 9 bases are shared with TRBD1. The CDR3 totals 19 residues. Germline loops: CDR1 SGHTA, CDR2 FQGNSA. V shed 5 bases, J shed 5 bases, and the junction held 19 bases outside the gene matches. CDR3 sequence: CASSPRGMGGTGTNNEQFF. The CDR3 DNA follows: TGTGCCAGCAGCCCCAGGGGGATGGGCGGGACAGGGACGAACAATGAGCAGTTCTTC.

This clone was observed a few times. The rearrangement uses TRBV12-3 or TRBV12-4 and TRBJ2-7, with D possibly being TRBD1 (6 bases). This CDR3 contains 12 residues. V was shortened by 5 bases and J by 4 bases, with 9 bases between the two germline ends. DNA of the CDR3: TGTGCCAGCAGTCCTACAGGGTACGAGCAGTACTTC. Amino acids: CASSPTGYEQYF.